This section outlines one TCR beta chain sequence together with its context. Its antigen remains unidentified. The sample is drawn from a study of beta chain features in type 1 diabetes. Study information: Investigators examined some 110,000,000 sorted cells across all samples. Findings and limits, study-wide: Whatever favoring of shorter templates PCR might show would apply equally to patients and controls. The study found moderately but significantly shorter TCRB CDR3s in all four CD4+ subsets of Type 1 diabetes patients.

This CDR3 spans 14 amino acids. The germline V and J ends were trimmed by 4 bases and 1 base, with 7 bases remaining between them. Germline V gives CDR1 LGHNA, CDR2 YSLEER. Isolated RNA was reverse transcribed in full, so expressed TCRB transcripts were sequenced. Naive, central memory and regulatory T cell samples came to a mean of approximately 3.57 million reads. Repertoires were generated with immunoSEQ multiplex PCR, while TCRdb's copy carries only in-frame clones and drops some. Of 630,000 or so clones listed, 11% to 15% were seen once; the top ten hold approximately 0.039%. Sequenced: naive CD4+ T cells from blood. The V call is TRBV4-3, the J call TRBJ2-2; D remains ambiguous. This clonotype was sampled from a man younger than 30 with type 1 diabetes. This CDR3 is CASSRGENTGELFF. The CDR3 DNA reads TGCGCCAGCAGCCGTGGGGAGAACACCGGGGAGCTGTTTTTT.